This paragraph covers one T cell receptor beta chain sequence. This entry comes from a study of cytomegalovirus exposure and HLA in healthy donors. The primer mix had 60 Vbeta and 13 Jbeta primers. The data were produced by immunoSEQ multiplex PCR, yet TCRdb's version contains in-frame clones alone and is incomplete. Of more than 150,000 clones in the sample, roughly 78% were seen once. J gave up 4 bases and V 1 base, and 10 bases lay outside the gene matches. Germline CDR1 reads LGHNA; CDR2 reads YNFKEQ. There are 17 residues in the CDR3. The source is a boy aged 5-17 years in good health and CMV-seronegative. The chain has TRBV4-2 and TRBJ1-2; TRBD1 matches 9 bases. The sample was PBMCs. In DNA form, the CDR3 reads TGTGCCAGCAGCCAAGGCGGACAGGGGCAAAGGGGCTATGGCTACACCTTC. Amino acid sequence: CASSQGGQGQRGYGYTF.